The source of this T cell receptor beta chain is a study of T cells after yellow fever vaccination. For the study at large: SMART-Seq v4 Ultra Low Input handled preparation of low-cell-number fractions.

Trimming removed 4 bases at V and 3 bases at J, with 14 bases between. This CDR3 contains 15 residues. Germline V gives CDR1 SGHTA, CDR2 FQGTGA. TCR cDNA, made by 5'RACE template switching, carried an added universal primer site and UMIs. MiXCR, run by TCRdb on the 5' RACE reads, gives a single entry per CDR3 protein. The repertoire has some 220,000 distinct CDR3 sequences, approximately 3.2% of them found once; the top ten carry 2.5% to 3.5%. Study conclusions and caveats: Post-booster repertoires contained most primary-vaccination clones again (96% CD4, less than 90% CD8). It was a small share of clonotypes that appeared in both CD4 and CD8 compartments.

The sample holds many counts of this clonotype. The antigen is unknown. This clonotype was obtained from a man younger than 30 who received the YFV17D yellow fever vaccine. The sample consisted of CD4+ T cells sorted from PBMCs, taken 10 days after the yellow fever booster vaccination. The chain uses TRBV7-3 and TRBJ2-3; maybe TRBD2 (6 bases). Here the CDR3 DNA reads TGTGCCAGCAGCTCCGCGGGACGGTCAACAGATACGCAGTATTTT. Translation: CASSSAGRSTDTQYF.